A single sample is the source of the 16 T cell receptor beta chains below, sequenced in a study of shared clonotypes between healthy human individuals. TCRdb's copy holds only in-frame clones and misses some; the assay was immunoSEQ multiplex PCR. The table has hundreds of thousands of clones, roughly 80% seen once. Sequenced: memory CD4+ T cells sorted from blood. Subset meaning: CD45RA-negative fraction. Receptor source: a young man in good health.

Comments on this clone: A much larger clone lies one base from this, so it may be a read error. This chain connects TRBV7-3 to TRBJ1-2; D gene uncertain. In germline, CDR1 is SGHTA, CDR2 FQGTGA. The CDR3 loop spans 13 amino acids. The V end was cut by 5 bases, the J end by 0 bases, with 7 bases between. CDR3 sequence: CASSRTANYGYTF. The CDR3 region has the DNA TGTGCCAGCAGCCGGACGGCTAACTATGGCTACACCTTC. The complete variable domain, with remaining parts taken from reference TRBV7-3 and TRBJ1-2, reads GAGVSQTPSNKVTEKGKYVELRCDPISGHTALYWYRQSLGQGPEFLIYFQGTGAADDSGLPNDRFFAVRPEGSVSTLKIQRTERGDSAVYLCASSRTANYGYTFGSGTRLTVV.

The chain is built from TRBV6-5 and TRBJ2-5, with a possible D match to TRBD1 (6 bases). Trimming took off 0 bases at V and 10 bases at J, with 15 bases between the two ends. CDR1 and CDR2 (germline): MNHEY, SVGAGI. The CDR3 is made up of 14 amino acids. The CDR3 protein is CASSYSMGTRSQYF. CDR3 in DNA: TGTGCCAGCAGTTACTCGATGGGGACACGGAGCCAGTACTTC.

The chain couples TRBV27 to TRBJ2-7, with a tentative D call TRBD1 (5 bases). The CDR3 sequence is 14 residues long. V was cut by 11 bases and J by 3 bases, with 20 bases left in between. CDR1 and CDR2 (germline): MNHEY, SMNVEV (reference sequence). The CDR3 is CALDKDVYLYEQYF. The DNA of the CDR3 is TGTGCCCTGGACAAGGACGTATACCTCTACGAGCAGTACTTC.

CDR3 protein: CASRLSGGGEAFF. DNA for the CDR3: TGTGCCAGCAGGCTCTCAGGGGGCGGCGAAGCTTTCTTT. The chain employs TRBV2 and TRBJ1-1; 8 positions agree with TRBD1. In germline, CDR1 is SNHLY, CDR2 FYNNEI. With V trimmed by 6 bases and J by 8 bases, 8 bases remained unmatched. This CDR3 comprises 13 residues. Full variable domain (rest looked up from reference TRBV2 and TRBJ1-1): EPEVTQTPSHQVTQMGQEVILRCVPISNHLYFYWYRQILGQKVEFLVSFYNNEISEKSEIFDDQFSVERPDGSNFTLKIRSTKLEDSAMYFCASRLSGGGEAFFGQGTRLTVV.

This chain connects TRBV2 to TRBJ1-2; no clear D gene. The CDR3 has 13 residues. Trimming left V 4 bases short and J 2 bases short, with 8 bases between. CDR1 and CDR2 from the germline V gene are SNHLY and FYNNEI. CDR3 sequence reads: CASSVSMNYGYTF. For the CDR3, the DNA is TGTGCCAGCAGTGTGTCGATGAACTATGGCTACACCTTC.

J is TRBJ2-2 and V is TRBV4-3, with D possibly being TRBD1 (6 bases). Trimming pared 3 bases from V and 4 bases from J, leaving 15 bases between. The length of the CDR3 is 16 residues. In germline, CDR1 is LGHNA, CDR2 YSLEER. For the CDR3, the DNA is TGCGCCAGCAGCCATAAACCCACAGGGACCACCGGGGAGCTGTTTTTT. The encoded protein is CASSHKPTGTTGELFF.

The chain has TRBV5-5 and TRBJ2-5; no clear D. The V end was cut by 2 bases, the J end by 1 base, with 6 bases between. Looked up from germline, CDR1 is SGHKS and CDR2 is YYEKEE (reference sequence). The CDR3 sequence is 13 residues long. This chain's CDR3 is CASSFRRQETQYF. In DNA form, the CDR3 reads TGTGCCAGCAGCTTCCGCCGCCAAGAGACCCAGTACTTC.

The CDR3 protein is CASSAETGGIGNTIYF. The CDR3 coding sequence is TGTGCCAGCAGTGCTGAGACAGGGGGTATTGGAAACACCATATATTTT. The chain couples TRBV2 to TRBJ1-3; TRBD1 matches at 9 bases. The J segment lost 3 bases and the V segment lost 4 bases, leaving 7 bases of the junction unmatched. Germline assignment: CDR1 SNHLY and CDR2 FYNNEI. This CDR3 is 16 amino acids long.

The chain is built from TRBV28 and TRBJ2-7; 9 positions match TRBD1. Losses at the gene ends were 5 bases for V and 1 base for J; bases not matched to a gene: 6. This CDR3 has 15 amino acids. Germline V lookup: CDR1 MDHEN, CDR2 SYDVKM. CDR3 sequence reads: CASSPGGTGSYEQYF. CDR3 in DNA: TGTGCCAGCAGTCCCGGGGGGACAGGGTCCTACGAGCAGTACTTC.

As to this clone: This sample also contains other DNA sequences that code for the same CDR3. The chain links TRBV6-6 to TRBJ2-2; no firm D call. CDR1 and CDR2 from the germline V gene are MNHNY and SVGAGI (reference sequence). This CDR3 is 13 amino acids long. Trimming took 4 bases from V and 4 from J, leaving 7 bases between them. CDR3 in DNA: TGTGCCAGCAGTTCCCGTGGCACCGGGGAGCTGTTTTTT. Translated, it gives CASSSRGTGELFF.

The chain uses TRBV10-3 and TRBJ2-7; 8 bases map to TRBD2. The CDR3 runs to 16 residues. Germline trimming cut 0 bases from V and 3 bases from J; bases unmatched to any gene: 7. CDR1 is ENHRY and CDR2 is SYGVKD in the germline V gene. The CDR3 loop is CAISESTGSGVYEQYF. CDR3 nucleotide sequence: TGTGCCATCAGTGAGTCGACCGGTAGCGGGGTCTACGAGCAGTACTTC.

V is TRBV6-1 and J is TRBJ1-1; D is uncertain. V shed 0 bases and J shed 4 bases, with 3 bases lying between them. There are 12 residues in the CDR3. Per the germline V gene, CDR1 is MNHNS and CDR2 is SASEGT. In DNA form, the CDR3 reads TGTGCCAGCAGTGAAGCGGGCACTGAAGCTTTCTTT. Its translation: CASSEAGTEAFF.

V usage is TRBV10-3 and J usage is TRBJ1-1, with 7 bases identical to TRBD1. V shed 9 bases and J 2 bases; nucleotides not matched to a gene: 6. Germline V gives CDR1 ENHRY, CDR2 SYGVKD. The CDR3 is 13 residues long. The CDR3 sequence: CAITGVLNTEAFF. Written as DNA, the CDR3 is TGTGCCATTACAGGGGTACTTAACACTGAAGCTTTCTTT.

V usage is TRBV7-2 and J usage is TRBJ2-1; the D gene could be TRBD1 or TRBD2 (5 bases each). The CDR3 has 15 residues. Trimming stripped 1 base from V and 5 bases from J, with 12 bases between. CDR1 is SGHTA and CDR2 is FQGNSA in the germline V gene. The CDR3 sequence: CASSLDPQGHNEQFF. The CDR3 region has the DNA TGTGCCAGCAGCTTAGATCCCCAGGGACACAATGAGCAGTTCTTC.

This chain links TRBV28 with TRBJ2-3; possible D gene TRBD1, 6 bases. This CDR3 comprises 15 residues. Germline V gene sequence: CDR1 MDHEN, CDR2 SYDVKM. V lost 6 bases and J 8 bases, leaving 21 bases between the germline ends. As DNA, the CDR3 is TGTGCCAGCAGAACCGGGGACACTGTGCAAGGTACGCAGTATTTT. It translates to CASRTGDTVQGTQYF.

This clone appeared a single time. Written as DNA, the CDR3 is TGTGCCAGCAGCTTAGCGCGGGGCAATGAGCAGTTCTTC. As protein: CASSLARGNEQFF. The V and J genes are TRBV7-6 and TRBJ2-1; D perhaps matches TRBD2 (6 bases). The V end was cut by 0 bases, the J end by 6 bases, with 6 bases between. Germline V gene lookup returns CDR1 SGHVS and CDR2 FNYEAQ. CDR3 length equals 13 residues.